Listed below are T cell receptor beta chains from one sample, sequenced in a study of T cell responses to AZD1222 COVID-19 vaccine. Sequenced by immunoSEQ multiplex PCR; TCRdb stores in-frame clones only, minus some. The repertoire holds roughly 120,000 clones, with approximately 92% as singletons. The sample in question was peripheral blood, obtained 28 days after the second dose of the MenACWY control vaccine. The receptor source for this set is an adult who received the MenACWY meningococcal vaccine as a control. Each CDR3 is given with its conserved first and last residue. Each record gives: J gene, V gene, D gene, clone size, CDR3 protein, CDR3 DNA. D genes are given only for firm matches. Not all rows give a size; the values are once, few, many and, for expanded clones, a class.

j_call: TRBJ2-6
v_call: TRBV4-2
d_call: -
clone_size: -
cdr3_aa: CASSQGDITQFYSGANVLTF
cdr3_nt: TGTGCCAGCAGCCAAGGGGACATTACTCAGTTCTACTCTGGGGCCAACGTCCTGACTTTC

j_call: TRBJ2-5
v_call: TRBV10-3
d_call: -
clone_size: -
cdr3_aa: CATMGLSGQTQETQYF
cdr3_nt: TGTGCCACCATGGGATTGTCAGGACAGACCCAAGAGACCCAGTACTTC

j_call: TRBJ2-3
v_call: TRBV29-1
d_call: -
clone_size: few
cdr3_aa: CSVEDPRREDTQYF
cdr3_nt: TGCAGCGTTGAAGATCCTAGGCGGGAAGATACGCAGTATTTT

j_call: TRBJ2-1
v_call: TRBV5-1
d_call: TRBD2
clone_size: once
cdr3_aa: CASSWTSGGTEYNEQFF
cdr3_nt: TGCGCCAGCAGCTGGACTAGCGGGGGTACGGAATACAATGAGCAGTTCTTC

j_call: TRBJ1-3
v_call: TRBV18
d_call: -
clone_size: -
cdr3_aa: CASSPSRDSGNTIYF
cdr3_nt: TGTGCCAGCTCACCATCCAGAGACTCTGGAAACACCATATATTTT

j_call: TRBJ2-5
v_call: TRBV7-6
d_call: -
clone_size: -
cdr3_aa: CASRGDTQTQYF
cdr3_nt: TGTGCCAGCAGAGGGGACACACAGACCCAGTACTTC

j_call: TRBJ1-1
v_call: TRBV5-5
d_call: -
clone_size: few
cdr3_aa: CASSLAWGGHHPEAFF
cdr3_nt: TGTGCCAGCAGCTTGGCCTGGGGGGGGCATCACCCCGAAGCTTTCTTT

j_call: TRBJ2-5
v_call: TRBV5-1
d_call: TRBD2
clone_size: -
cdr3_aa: CASSLGPGLAGPIGETQYF
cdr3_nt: TGCGCCAGCAGCTTGGGGCCGGGACTAGCGGGGCCGATAGGAGAGACCCAGTACTTC

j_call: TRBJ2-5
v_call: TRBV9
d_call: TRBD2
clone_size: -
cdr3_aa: CASSDLAGGWETQYF
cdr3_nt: TGTGCCAGCAGCGACCTAGCGGGAGGTTGGGAGACCCAGTACTTC

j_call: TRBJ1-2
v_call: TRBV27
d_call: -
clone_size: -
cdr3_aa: CASSRSMALLNYGYTF
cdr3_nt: TGTGCCAGCAGCCGGTCCATGGCCCTCCTTAACTATGGCTACACCTTC

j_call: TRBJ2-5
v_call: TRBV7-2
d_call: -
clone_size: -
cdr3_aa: CASSQRRAERQETQYF
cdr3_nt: TGTGCCAGCAGCCAACGGAGGGCAGAACGACAAGAGACCCAGTACTTC

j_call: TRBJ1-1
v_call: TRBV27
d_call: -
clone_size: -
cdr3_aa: CASSLRQANTEAFF
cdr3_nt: TGTGCCAGCAGTTTGAGACAGGCGAACACTGAAGCTTTCTTT

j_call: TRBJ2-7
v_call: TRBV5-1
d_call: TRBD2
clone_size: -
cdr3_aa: CASSLDPSGSYEQYF
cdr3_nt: TGCGCCAGCAGCTTGGATCCTAGCGGGAGCTACGAGCAGTACTTC

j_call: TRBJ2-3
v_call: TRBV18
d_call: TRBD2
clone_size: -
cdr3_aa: CASRGGAHSTDTQYF
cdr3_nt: TGTGCCAGCAGGGGAGGGGCGCATAGCACAGATACGCAGTATTTT

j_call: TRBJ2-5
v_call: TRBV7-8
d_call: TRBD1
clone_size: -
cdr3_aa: CASSPTGDRETQYF
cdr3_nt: TGTGCCAGCAGCCCGACAGGGGACAGAGAGACCCAGTACTTC

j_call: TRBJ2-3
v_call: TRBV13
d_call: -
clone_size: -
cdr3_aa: CASSLYTVDTQYF
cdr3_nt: TGTGCCAGCAGCTTATATACAGTGGATACGCAGTATTTT

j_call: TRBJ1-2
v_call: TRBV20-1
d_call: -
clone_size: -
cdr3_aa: CSASGQRGTSGYTF
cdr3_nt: TGCAGTGCTAGTGGGCAGAGGGGAACGAGTGGCTACACCTTC

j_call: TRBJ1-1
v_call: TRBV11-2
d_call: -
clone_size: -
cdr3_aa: CASSSIRDEAFF
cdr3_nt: TGTGCCAGCAGCTCCATACGGGATGAAGCTTTCTTT

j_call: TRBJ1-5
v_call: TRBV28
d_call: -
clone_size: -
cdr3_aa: CASSFRRVNQPQHF
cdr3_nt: TGTGCCAGCAGTTTCCGCAGGGTAAATCAGCCCCAGCATTTT

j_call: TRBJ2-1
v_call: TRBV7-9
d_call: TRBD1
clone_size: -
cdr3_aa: CASSLSGQGVNEQFF
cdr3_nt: TGTGCCAGCAGCTTATCGGGACAGGGGGTTAATGAGCAGTTCTTC

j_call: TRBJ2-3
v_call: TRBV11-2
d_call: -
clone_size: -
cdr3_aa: CASSRNTGRRVTDTQYF
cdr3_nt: TGTGCCAGCAGCCGGAATACAGGGAGGAGGGTCACAGATACGCAGTATTTT

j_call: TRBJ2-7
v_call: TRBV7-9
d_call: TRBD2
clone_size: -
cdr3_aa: CASSFSGSSHEQYF
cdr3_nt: TGTGCCAGCAGCTTTAGCGGGAGTAGCCACGAGCAGTACTTC

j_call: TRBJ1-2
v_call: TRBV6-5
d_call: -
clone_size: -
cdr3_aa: CASSYYQEELEIGYTF
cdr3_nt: TGTGCCAGCAGTTACTATCAGGAGGAACTTGAGATCGGCTACACCTTC

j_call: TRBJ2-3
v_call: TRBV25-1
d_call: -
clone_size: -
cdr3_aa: CASSEFPPGGTDTQYF
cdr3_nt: TGTGCCAGCAGTGAATTTCCCCCCGGTGGCACAGATACGCAGTATTTT

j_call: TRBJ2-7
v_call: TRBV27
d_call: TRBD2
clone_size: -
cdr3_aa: CASSLKRLAGLDEQYF
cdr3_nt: TGTGCCAGCAGTCTCAAGAGACTAGCGGGTCTAGACGAGCAGTACTTC

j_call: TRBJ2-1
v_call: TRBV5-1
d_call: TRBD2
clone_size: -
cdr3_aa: CASSRTSDSYNEQFF
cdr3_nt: TGCGCCAGCAGCCGTACTAGCGACTCGTACAATGAGCAGTTCTTC

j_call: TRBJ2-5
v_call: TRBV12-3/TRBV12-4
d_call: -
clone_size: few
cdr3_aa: CASSLSLAETQYF
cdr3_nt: TGTGCCAGCAGTTTATCTCTGGCGGAGACCCAGTACTTC

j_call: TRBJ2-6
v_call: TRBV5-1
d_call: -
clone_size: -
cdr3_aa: CASSPTTSGANVLTF
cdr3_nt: TGCGCCAGCAGCCCAACGACCTCTGGGGCCAACGTCCTGACTTTC

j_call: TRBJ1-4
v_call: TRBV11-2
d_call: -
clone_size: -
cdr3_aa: CASSLGVQGTNEKLFF
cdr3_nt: TGTGCCAGCAGCTTAGGGGTACAGGGAACTAATGAAAAACTGTTTTTT

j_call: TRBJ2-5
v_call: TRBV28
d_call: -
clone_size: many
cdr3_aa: CASSLIWAESAGSETQYF
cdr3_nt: TGTGCCAGCAGTTTAATATGGGCCGAATCGGCGGGGTCGGAGACCCAGTACTTC

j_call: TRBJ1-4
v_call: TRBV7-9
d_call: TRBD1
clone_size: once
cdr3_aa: CASSLAGDSSNEKLFF
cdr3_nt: TGTGCCAGCAGCTTAGCGGGGGACAGTTCCAATGAAAAACTGTTTTTT

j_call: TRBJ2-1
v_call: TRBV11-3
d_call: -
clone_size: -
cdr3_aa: CASSRRGSYNEQFF
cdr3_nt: TGTGCCAGCAGCAGGAGGGGCTCCTACAATGAGCAGTTCTTC

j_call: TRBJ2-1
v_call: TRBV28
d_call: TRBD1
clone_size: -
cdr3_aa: CASSRDRAGNEQFF
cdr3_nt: TGTGCCAGCAGTCGGGACAGGGCCGGTAATGAGCAGTTCTTC

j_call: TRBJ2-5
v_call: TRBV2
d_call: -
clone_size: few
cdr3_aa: CASSGPGHSRETQYF
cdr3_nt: TGTGCCAGCAGTGGGCCTGGACACAGTCGAGAGACCCAGTACTTC

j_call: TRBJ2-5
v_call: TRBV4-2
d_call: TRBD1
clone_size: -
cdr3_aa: CASSQGTGFRQETQYF
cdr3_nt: TGTGCCAGCAGCCAAGGGACAGGGTTTCGACAAGAGACCCAGTACTTC

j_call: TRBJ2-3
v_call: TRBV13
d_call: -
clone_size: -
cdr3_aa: CASSAATGFGGTDTQYF
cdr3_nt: TGTGCCAGCAGCGCAGCAACAGGGTTTGGGGGCACAGATACGCAGTATTTT

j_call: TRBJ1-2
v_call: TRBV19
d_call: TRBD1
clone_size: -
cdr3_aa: CASSIETGAIYGYTF
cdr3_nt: TGTGCCAGTAGTATAGAGACAGGGGCAATTTATGGCTACACCTTC

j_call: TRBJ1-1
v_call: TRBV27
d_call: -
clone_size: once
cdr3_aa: CASRQGPNTEAFF
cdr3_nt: TGTGCCAGCAGGCAAGGGCCTAACACTGAAGCTTTCTTT

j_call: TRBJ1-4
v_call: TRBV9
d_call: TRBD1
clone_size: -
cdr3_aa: CASSPRDRGNEKLFF
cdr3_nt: TGTGCCAGCAGCCCCCGGGACAGGGGGAATGAAAAACTGTTTTTT

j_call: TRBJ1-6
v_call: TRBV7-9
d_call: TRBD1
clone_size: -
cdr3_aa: CASSLWTGGLISSPLHF
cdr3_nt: TGTGCCAGCAGCTTGTGGACAGGGGGCCTTATTAGTTCACCCCTCCACTTT

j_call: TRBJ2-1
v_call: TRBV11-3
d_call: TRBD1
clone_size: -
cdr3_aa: CASSFSGQGYNEQFF
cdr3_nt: TGTGCCAGCAGCTTTTCGGGACAGGGTTACAATGAGCAGTTCTTC

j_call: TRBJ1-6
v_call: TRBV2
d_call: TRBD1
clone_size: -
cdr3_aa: CASSSQGGSYNSPLHF
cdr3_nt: TGTGCCAGCAGTTCTCAGGGGGGCTCCTATAATTCACCCCTCCACTTT

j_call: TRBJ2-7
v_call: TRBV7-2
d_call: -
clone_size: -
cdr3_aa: CASSLTLSYEQYF
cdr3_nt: TGTGCCAGCAGCTTAACCTTATCCTACGAGCAGTACTTC

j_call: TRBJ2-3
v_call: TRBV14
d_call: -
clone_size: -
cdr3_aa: CASSQGPQDTQYF
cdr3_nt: TGTGCCAGCAGCCAAGGGCCGCAAGATACGCAGTATTTT

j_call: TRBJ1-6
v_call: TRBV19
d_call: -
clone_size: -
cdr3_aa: CASSIAVEGNSPLHF
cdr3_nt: TGTGCCAGTAGTATAGCCGTAGAGGGGAATTCACCCCTCCACTTT

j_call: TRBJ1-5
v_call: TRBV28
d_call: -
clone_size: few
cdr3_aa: CASSGWDIYSNQPQHF
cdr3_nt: TGTGCCAGCAGTGGGTGGGACATTTATAGCAATCAGCCCCAGCATTTT

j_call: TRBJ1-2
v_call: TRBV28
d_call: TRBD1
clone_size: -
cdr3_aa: CASVKQGVIYGYTF
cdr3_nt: TGTGCCAGTGTAAAACAGGGGGTAATCTATGGCTACACCTTC

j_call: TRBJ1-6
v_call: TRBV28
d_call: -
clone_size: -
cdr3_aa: CAICSRATYNSPLHF
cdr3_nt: TGTGCCATCTGCTCGAGGGCGACCTATAATTCACCCCTCCACTTT

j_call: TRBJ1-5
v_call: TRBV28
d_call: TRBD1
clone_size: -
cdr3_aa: CASSPTGVLNQPQHF
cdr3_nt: TGTGCCAGCAGTCCGACAGGGGTCCTCAATCAGCCCCAGCATTTT

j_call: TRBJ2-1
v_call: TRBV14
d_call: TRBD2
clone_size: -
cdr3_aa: CASSHGGAWNEQFF
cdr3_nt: TGTGCCAGCAGCCACGGGGGGGCCTGGAATGAGCAGTTCTTC

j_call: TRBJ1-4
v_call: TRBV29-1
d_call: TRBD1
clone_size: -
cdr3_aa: CSVGETGGNEKLFF
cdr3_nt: TGCAGCGTTGGAGAGACAGGGGGTAATGAAAAACTGTTTTTT

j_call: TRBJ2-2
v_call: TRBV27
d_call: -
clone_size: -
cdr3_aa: CASSRLNTGELFF
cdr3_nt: TGTGCCAGCAGCCGATTGAACACCGGGGAGCTGTTTTTT

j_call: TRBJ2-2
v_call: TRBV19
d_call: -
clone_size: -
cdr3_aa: CASRIEGELFF
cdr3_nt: TGTGCCAGTAGAATCGAGGGGGAGCTGTTTTTT